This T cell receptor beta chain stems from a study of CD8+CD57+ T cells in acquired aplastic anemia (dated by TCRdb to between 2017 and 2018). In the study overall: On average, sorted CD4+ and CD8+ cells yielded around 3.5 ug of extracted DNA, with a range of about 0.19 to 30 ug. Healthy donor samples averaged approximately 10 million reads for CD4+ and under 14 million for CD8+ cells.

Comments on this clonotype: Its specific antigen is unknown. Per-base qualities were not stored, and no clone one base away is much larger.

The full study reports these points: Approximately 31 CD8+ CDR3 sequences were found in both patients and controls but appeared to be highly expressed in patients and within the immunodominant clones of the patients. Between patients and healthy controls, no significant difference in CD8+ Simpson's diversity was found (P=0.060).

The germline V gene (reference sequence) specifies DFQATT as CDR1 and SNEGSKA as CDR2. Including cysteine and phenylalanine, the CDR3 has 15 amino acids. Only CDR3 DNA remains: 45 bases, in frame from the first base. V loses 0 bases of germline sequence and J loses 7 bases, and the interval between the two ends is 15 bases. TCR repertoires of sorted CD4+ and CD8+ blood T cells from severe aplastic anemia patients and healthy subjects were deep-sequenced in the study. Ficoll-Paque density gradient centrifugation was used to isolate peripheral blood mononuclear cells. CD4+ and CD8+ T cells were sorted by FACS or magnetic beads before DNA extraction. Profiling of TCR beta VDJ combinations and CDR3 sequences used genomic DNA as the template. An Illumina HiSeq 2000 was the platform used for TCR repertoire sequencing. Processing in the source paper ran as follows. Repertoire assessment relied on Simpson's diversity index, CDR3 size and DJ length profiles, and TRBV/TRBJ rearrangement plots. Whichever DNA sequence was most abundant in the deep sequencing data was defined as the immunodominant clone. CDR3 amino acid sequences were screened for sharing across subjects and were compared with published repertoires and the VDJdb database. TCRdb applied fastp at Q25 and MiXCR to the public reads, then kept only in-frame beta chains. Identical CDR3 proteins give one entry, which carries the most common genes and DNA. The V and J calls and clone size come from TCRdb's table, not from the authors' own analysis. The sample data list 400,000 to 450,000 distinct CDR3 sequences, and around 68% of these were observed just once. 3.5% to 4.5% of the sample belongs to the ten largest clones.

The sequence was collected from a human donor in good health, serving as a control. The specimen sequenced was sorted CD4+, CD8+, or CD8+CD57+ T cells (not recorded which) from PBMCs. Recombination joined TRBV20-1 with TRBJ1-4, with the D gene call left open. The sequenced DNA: TGCAGTGCTAGAGACCGGATAGGCTACGGTGAAAAACTGTTTTTT. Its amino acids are CSARDRIGYGEKLFF.